These 13 T cell receptor beta chains share one sample of origin, sequenced in a study of cytomegalovirus exposure and HLA in healthy donors. PCR used 60 Vbeta primers and 13 Jbeta primers. The repertoire was sequenced with immunoSEQ multiplex PCR; TCRdb's copy has only in-frame clones and lacks some. The repertoire has 150,000 to 250,000 clones, around 86% of them found once; the top ten carry 5.5% to 7.5%. The sample consisted of PBMCs. The receptor set was obtained from a woman aged 50 to 60 in good health and CMV-seropositive.

This chain links TRBV2 with TRBJ1-6; the D gene is possibly TRBD1 (6 bases). The germline V gene has CDR1 SNHLY and CDR2 FYNNEI. This CDR3 spans 14 amino acids. V was trimmed by 6 bases and J by 6 bases, leaving 12 bases between them. As DNA, the CDR3 is TGTGCCAGCAGGCAACAGGGCCCTAATTCACCCCTCCACTTT. Translated: CASRQQGPNSPLHF. Complete variable domain (other parts from reference TRBV2 and TRBJ1-6): EPEVTQTPSHQVTQMGQEVILRCVPISNHLYFYWYRQILGQKVEFLVSFYNNEISEKSEIFDDQFSVERPDGSNFTLKIRSTKLEDSAMYFCASRQQGPNSPLHFGNGTRLTVT.

The genes are TRBV29-1 and TRBJ2-7; 7 bases map to TRBD1. J was trimmed by 2 bases and V by 4 bases; bases with no gene match: 8. The CDR3 length is 14 residues. Germline V lookup: CDR1 SQVTM, CDR2 ANQGSEA. The CDR3 region is CSVATGRQPYEQYF. The CDR3 DNA reads as TGCAGCGTTGCGACAGGGAGACAACCCTACGAGCAGTACTTC.

The chain uses TRBV27 and TRBJ2-6; 9 nucleotides align to TRBD1. Trimming at V came to 0 bases and at J to 0 bases, leaving 6 bases not matched to a gene. The CDR3 loop spans 19 amino acids. The germline V gene has CDR1 MNHEY and CDR2 SMNVEV (reference sequence). CDR3 in amino acids: CASSLSRGQGLSGANVLTF. The CDR3 region has the DNA TGTGCCAGCAGTTTATCGCGGGGACAGGGACTCTCTGGGGCCAACGTCCTGACTTTC.

In DNA, the CDR3 is TGTGCCAGCAGCCCGAGACAGGCTAATCAGCCCCAGCATTTT. It translates to CASSPRQANQPQHF. V usage is TRBV5-5 and J usage is TRBJ1-5, with D tentatively TRBD1 (6 bases). The CDR3 runs 14 residues. CDR1 and CDR2 from the germline V gene are SGHKS and YYEKEE (reference sequence). Trimming removed 4 bases from V and 4 bases from J, with 12 bases in between.

CDR3 sequence (DNA): TGTGCCAGCAGCATTGACAGAGGCAATGAGCAGTTCTTC. Translated, it gives CASSIDRGNEQFF. The chain combines TRBV5-5 with TRBJ2-1, with D perhaps matching TRBD1 (5 bases). Looked up from germline, CDR1 is SGHKS and CDR2 is YYEKEE (reference sequence). The CDR3 sequence is 13 residues long. The germline V and J ends were trimmed by 4 bases and 6 bases, with 11 bases remaining between them. The full variable domain, rest sourced from reference TRBV5-5 and TRBJ2-1, is DAGVTQSPTHLIKTRGQQVTLRCSPISGHKSVSWYQQVLGQGPQFIFQYYEKEERGRGNFPDRFSARQFPNYSSELNVNALLLGDSALYLCASSIDRGNEQFFGPGTRLTVL.

A single count supports this clone. The genes are TRBV6-4 and TRBJ2-3, with 7 bases that match TRBD1. Germline V gives CDR1 MRHNA, CDR2 SNTAGT. There are 15 residues in the CDR3. The J segment lost 0 bases and the V segment lost 2 bases, leaving 2 bases of the junction unmatched. For the CDR3, the DNA is TGTGCCAGCAGTGACCGGACAGGTAGCACAGATACGCAGTATTTT. Translated, it gives CASSDRTGSTDTQYF.

This chain connects TRBV5-1 to TRBJ1-5; D unclear. Germline CDR1 reads SGHRS; CDR2 reads YFSETQ. V lost 4 bases and J lost 2, with 13 bases in between. This CDR3 has 15 residues. The CDR3 nucleotides are TGCGCCAGCAGCCCACAGCCGGGAGGCAATCAGCCCCAGCATTTT. Its protein is CASSPQPGGNQPQHF.

In DNA, the CDR3 is TGTGCCAGCAGCCAAGCCCCGGGACAGGGGCTGAGGACAGATACGCAGTATTTT. Its protein product is CASSQAPGQGLRTDTQYF. The chain employs TRBV14 and TRBJ2-3, with 10 bases that match TRBD1. The CDR3 contains 18 residues. Germline V gene lookup returns CDR1 SGHDN and CDR2 FVKESK. Unmatched junction bases numbered 10, after V lost 1 base and J lost 3 bases.

The chain joins TRBV30 to TRBJ1-2, with D perhaps TRBD1 (5 bases). This CDR3 comprises 13 residues. Per the germline V gene, CDR1 is GTSNPN and CDR2 is SVGIG (reference sequence). V was shortened by 4 bases and J by 3 bases, with 12 bases between the two germline ends. CDR3 DNA sequence: TGTGCCTGGAAACGGACACCATACTATGGCTACACCTTC. Translation: CAWKRTPYYGYTF.

V is TRBV5-1 and J is TRBJ1-2; 7 bases line up with TRBD1. V trimming: 4 bases; J trimming: 7 bases; junction bases outside the gene matches: 7. Germline V gives CDR1 SGHRS, CDR2 YFSETQ. The CDR3 is made up of 13 amino acids. The CDR3 here is CASSRTGDAGYTF. The DNA for the CDR3 is TGCGCCAGCAGCAGAACAGGGGACGCTGGCTACACCTTC.

V and J are TRBV19 and TRBJ2-5, with 9 bases that match TRBD2. CDR1 LNHDA and CDR2 SQIVND come from the germline V gene (reference sequence). CDR3 length equals 13 residues. Germline trimming cut 6 bases from V and 5 bases from J; bases unmatched to any gene: 4. Here the CDR3 reads CASRKRGVETQYF. The CDR3 DNA sequence: TGTGCCAGTAGAAAGCGGGGGGTGGAGACCCAGTACTTC.

The V gene is TRBV7-9, the J gene TRBJ2-2; perhaps TRBD2 as D (5 bases). V was clipped by 3 bases and J by 7 bases, with 12 bases between them. The CDR3 contains 14 residues. CDR1 and CDR2 (germline): SEHNR, FQNEAQ (reference sequence). Here the CDR3 DNA reads TGTGCCAGCAGCTTCCGAACGGAGGACGGGGAGCTGTTTTTT. Its translation: CASSFRTEDGELFF.

Worth noting for this clone: At one boundary the junction diverges from the germline segment, which might be a read error. The V call is TRBV27, the J call TRBJ2-6; 9 bases agree with TRBD1. The CDR3 has 20 amino acids. In germline, CDR1 is MNHEY, CDR2 SMNVEV (reference sequence). CDR3 sequence: CASSSYRGRPDTSGANGLTF. CDR3 nucleotides: TGTGCCAGCAGTTCGTACAGGGGGCGACCCGATACCTCTGGGGCCAACGGCCTGACTTTC.